This record concerns one TCR beta chain sequence. Its specificity is unknown. The sample originates from a study of OX40 agonist ivuxolimab in advanced cancers. Across the study: Every patient in dose escalation had hepatocellular carcinoma, melanoma, renal cell or head and neck cancer.

Study results and limitations: In the 0.1-3.0 mg/kg groups, partial responders showed among the lowest expansion. A proportion of nonresponders additionally exhibited low normalized T-cell clonal expansion.

Sequencing used immunoSEQ multiplex PCR; TCRdb keeps in-frame clones, though not all of them. The sample includes approximately 58,000 clones, less than 95% of them seen just once. Germline lookup yields CDR1 SGHDT and CDR2 YYEEEE. This CDR3 contains 15 residues. V trimming: 1 base; J trimming: 5 bases; junction bases outside the gene matches: 8. The V gene is TRBV5-6, the J gene TRBJ1-2; 7 bases agree with TRBD1. The receptor was isolated from an adult with an advanced solid tumor such as melanoma, head and neck, liver or kidney cancer. The sample consisted of CD4+ or CD8+ T cells sorted from blood, taken in a trial of the OX40 agonist ivuxolimab. CDR3 sequence: CASSLWGDSAYGYTF. CDR3 DNA: TGTGCCAGCAGCTTGTGGGGGGACAGCGCGTATGGCTACACCTTC.